This T cell receptor (beta chain) was documented in a study of T cell repertoires in cytomegalovirus infection. Across the study: Public TCR beta signature analysis indicated the presence of both CMV infection and matching HLA type.

Trimming cost V 2 bases and J 7 bases, with 12 bases left between them. CDR1 is ENHRY, CDR2 SYGVKD, per germline. The CDR3 is 14 amino acids. TCRdb re-derived calls from the reads in MiXCR, one entry per CDR3 protein. The sample holds just under 500,000 distinct CDR3 sequences, 30% to 40% seen once. Details on this clonotype: Its target is not known.

Findings and limits, study-wide: Public TCR beta family frequency separated CMV-and-HLA carriers, including in an independent cohort. There were HLA-C-restricted CMV-specific TCR beta clonotypes dominating the ex vivo response.

The V call is TRBV10-3, the J call TRBJ1-5; D remains unclear. This sequence was found in a human donor in good health (CMV status not recorded). Some clones in this sample may be carry-over from other donors' samples. The sequencing used cultured PBMCs, collected from culture after CMV antigen stimulation. CDR3 amino acids: CAISEGNPIQPQHF. DNA for the CDR3: TGTGCCATCAGTGAGGGCAATCCCATCCAGCCCCAGCATTTT.